A selection of T cell receptor beta chains follows, all from one sample in a study of PD-1 blockade in classical Hodgkin lymphoma. Clones were sequenced by immunoSEQ multiplex PCR, and TCRdb holds only the in-frame ones, with some missing. This sample has more than 25,000 clones; over 75% occur once, and the top ten carry nearly 2.5%. Material: peripheral blood mononuclear cells (PBMCs), obtained at baseline. These receptors were taken from a human donor with classical Hodgkin lymphoma. CDR3s include the opening cysteine and the closing phenylalanine or tryptophan. Fields, in order: V gene, J gene, D gene, clone size, CDR3 protein, CDR3 DNA. The D gene is left open where the match is weak. Not every row has a clone size; where given, it reads once, few, many or a size class.

TRBV19	TRBJ2-1	TRBD1	once	CASSPGQGGYNEQFF	TGTGCCAGTAGTCCGGGACAGGGAGGTTACAATGAGCAGTTCTTC
TRBV7-6	TRBJ1-2	-	-	CASSRKRAFNYGYTF	TGTGCCAGCAGCCGTAAGAGAGCCTTCAACTATGGCTACACCTTC
TRBV28	TRBJ1-4	TRBD1	-	CASRQPGQRNEKLFF	TGTGCCAGCAGACAGCCGGGACAGCGTAATGAAAAACTGTTTTTT
TRBV5-1	TRBJ1-6	-	-	CASSSRGDNSPLHF	TGCGCCAGCAGCTCGCGGGGGGATAATTCACCCCTCCACTTT
TRBV4-1	TRBJ2-5	-	once	CASSQYAPASYQETQYF	TGCGCCAGCAGCCAATACGCTCCAGCCTCGTACCAAGAGACCCAGTACTTC
TRBV5-1	TRBJ2-1	-	-	CASSLAGNKNNEQFF	TGCGCCAGCAGCTTGGCCGGGAACAAAAACAATGAGCAGTTCTTC
TRBV6-5	TRBJ2-5	TRBD1	-	CASSTGQGQETQYF	TGTGCCAGCAGTACCGGACAGGGCCAAGAGACCCAGTACTTC
TRBV5-5	TRBJ1-4	TRBD1	-	CASSPDREEKLFF	TGTGCCAGCAGCCCGGACAGGGAAGAAAAACTGTTTTTT
TRBV6-6	TRBJ1-3	-	-	CASRSGGEGNTIYF	TGTGCCAGCAGGTCGGGTGGTGAGGGAAACACCATATATTTT
TRBV7-9	TRBJ1-4	-	-	CASSSARVSNEKLFF	TGTGCCAGCAGCTCCGCCCGGGTATCTAATGAAAAACTGTTTTTT
TRBV18	TRBJ2-7	-	-	CASSPLASTVHYEQYF	TGTGCCAGCTCACCACTTGCGTCCACGGTCCACTACGAGCAGTACTTC
TRBV4-3	TRBJ2-5	TRBD2	-	CASSPTSGGEETQYF	TGCGCCAGCAGCCCAACTAGCGGGGGTGAGGAGACCCAGTACTTC
TRBV10-1	TRBJ2-3	-	-	CASSYEGLYSTDTQYF	TGCGCCAGCAGTTATGAAGGGCTGTATAGCACAGATACGCAGTATTTT
TRBV19	TRBJ2-5	-	-	CASRDPPGETQYF	TGTGCCAGTAGGGACCCCCCTGGAGAGACCCAGTACTTC